This TCR beta chain emerged from a study of blood T cell repertoires in COVID-19. About the research overall: The United States, Italy and Spain supplied acute and convalescent COVID-19 samples. Sources were T cells, B-cell-depleted T cells, or PBMCs; the material itself was cDNA or gDNA.

Seattle patients were enrolled while actively infected and followed longitudinally. The CDR3 loop spans 14 amino acids. The junction had 10 bases not matched to a gene; V was cut back by 4 bases and J by 10 bases. CDR1 and CDR2 (germline): SGHAT, FQNNGV. Original data processing: Nucleated cell number was recorded as an estimate derived from reference gene primer amplification. Only in-frame clones appear in the TCRdb table, and some are missing; sequencing was by immunoSEQ multiplex PCR. That table gives V, J and clone size, and the DNA gave D and trimming. Seen here are over 150,000 clones, about nine tenths observed once, and the top ten hold around 5%.

The sequenced material came from peripheral blood. The V and J genes are TRBV11-2 and TRBJ2-4; 7 positions agree with TRBD1. The clonotype was recovered from a man younger than 30 with COVID-19, enrolled during active disease. CDR3 nucleotides: TGTGCCAGCAGCTCCTGGCAGGGGGTAGGGATTCAGTACTTC. Translation gives CASSSWQGVGIQYF.